A selection of T cell receptor beta chains follows, all from one sample in a study of blood T cell repertoires in COVID-19. Sequenced by immunoSEQ multiplex PCR; TCRdb stores in-frame clones only, minus some. The sample shows roughly 37,000 clones, about 80% of them seen only once. The material sequenced was peripheral blood. The receptors come from a man in his 60s with active COVID-19. The CDR3 runs from the conserved cysteine through the conserved F or W. A D gene is named only where the DNA matches it firmly. The size of a clone is reported for some rows only, either as once, few or many, or as a class for expanded clones.

d_call j_call cdr3_length clone_size v_call cdr3_nt cdr3_aa
. TRBJ1-1 15 few TRBV7-9 TGTGCCAGCAGCTTAGGATCTGTACACAACACTGAAGCTTTCTTT CASSLGSVHNTEAFF
. TRBJ2-6 18 . TRBV5-1 TGCGCCAGCAGCTTGGACGACAGCTCCCGCTCTGGGGCCAACGTCCTGACTTTC CASSLDDSSRSGANVLTF
TRBD1 TRBJ2-6 18 . TRBV4-3 TGCGCCAGCAGCCGCTCGGGGACAGGTCGACACGGGGCCAACGTCCTGACTTTC CASSRSGTGRHGANVLTF
TRBD1 TRBJ1-1 15 . TRBV27 TGTGCCAGCCGTCTAGGGACAGGGGTTAACACTGAAGCTTTCTTT CASRLGTGVNTEAFF
. TRBJ1-4 15 medium-sized TRBV18 TGTGCCAGCTCACCGCGGGTCGCGAATGGTGAAAAACTGTTTTTT CASSPRVANGEKLFF
. TRBJ2-5 16 . TRBV4-3 TGCGCCAGCAGCCAAGGGGGGTCTAGCGCCCAAGAGACCCAGTACTTC CASSQGGSSAQETQYF
. TRBJ1-2 13 once TRBV6-5 TGTGCCAGCAGTTATGAACTCGGGGATGGCTACACCTTC CASSYELGDGYTF
TRBD2 TRBJ2-5 17 . TRBV10-3 TGTGCCACCTTCGGACTAGCGGGAGGGCTCAGACAAGAGACCCAGTACTTC CATFGLAGGLRQETQYF
. TRBJ1-1 13 few TRBV28 TGTGCCAGCAGTTTACGCGGGGGAGTGGAAGCTTTCTTT CASSLRGGVEAFF
TRBD1 TRBJ1-1 15 . TRBV19 TGTGCCAGTAGATCCGGGACAGGCGGGGTCACTGAAGCTTTCTTT CASRSGTGGVTEAFF
. TRBJ1-2 13 . TRBV29-1 TGCAGCTCCCTTGGAGGTTCGGTATATGGCTACACCTTC CSSLGGSVYGYTF
TRBD1 TRBJ2-7 14 . TRBV7-9 TGTGCCAGCAGGACCACAGGGGAGTCCTACGAGCAGTACTTC CASRTTGESYEQYF
TRBD1 TRBJ1-5 15 . TRBV3-1/TRBV3-2 TGTGCCAGCAGCCTAGGACAGGGGGCAACTCAGCCCCAGCATTTT CASSLGQGATQPQHF
TRBD2 TRBJ2-3 16 . TRBV5-1 TGCGCCAGCAGCCCCCCCCTAGCGGAGTCCACAGATACGCAGTATTTT CASSPPLAESTDTQYF
TRBD1 TRBJ1-6 14 once TRBV6-5 TGTGCCAGCAGTCGACAGGGGAATAATTCACCCCTCCACTTT CASSRQGNNSPLHF
. TRBJ1-1 13 . TRBV5-1 TGCGCCAGCAGCTTGGCCGCGCAGGGAGGAGCTTTCTTT CASSLAAQGGAFF
. TRBJ1-4 16 . TRBV15 TGTGCCACCAGCAGAGCCCCGACAGAGTCGGGTGAAAAACTGTTTTTT CATSRAPTESGEKLFF
TRBD1 TRBJ1-3 16 . TRBV28 TGTGCCAGCAGTTTGCCAGGGGGGAGCTCTGGAAACACCATATATTTT CASSLPGGSSGNTIYF
TRBD1 TRBJ2-7 15 . TRBV11-2 TGTGCCAGCAGCTTCTCCGGGACAGGGAAGAACGAGCAGTACTTC CASSFSGTGKNEQYF
. TRBJ2-3 12 . TRBV18 TGTGCCAGCTCACCTGGGCCAGATACGCAGTATTTT CASSPGPDTQYF
. TRBJ1-2 13 . TRBV18 TGTGCCAGCCACACTCCGAGTCAGGATGGCTACACCTTC CASHTPSQDGYTF
. TRBJ2-2 15 . TRBV28 TGTGCCAGCAGTTTAATCCCCAGTGGCACCGGGGAGCTGTTTTTT CASSLIPSGTGELFF
. TRBJ1-6 17 . TRBV6-1 TGTGCCAGCAGTGAAAGACTAGCGGGGCAGGGAGGATCACCCCTCCACTTT CASSERLAGQGGSPLHF
. TRBJ1-1 13 . TRBV29-1 TGCAGCGGAACGGGACACCTGAACACTGAAGCTTTCTTT CSGTGHLNTEAFF
. TRBJ2-2 14 . TRBV7-2 TGTGCCAGCAGCTCACAGCCCGGAAGCGGGGAGCTGTTTTTT CASSSQPGSGELFF
TRBD2 TRBJ2-7 15 . TRBV27 TGTGCCAGCAGTTTGGGAGGGATCCGCTCCTACGAGCAGTACTTC CASSLGGIRSYEQYF
. TRBJ1-3 16 . TRBV30 TGTGCCTGGAGACACAAACAAGTTCACTCTGGAAACACCATATATTTT CAWRHKQVHSGNTIYF
. TRBJ1-5 15 . TRBV27 TGTGCCAGCAGTGCCGGGACTGCAGCAAATCAGCCCCAGCATTTT CASSAGTAANQPQHF
TRBD1 TRBJ1-1 14 . TRBV5-4 TGTGCCAGCAGCTTGGCAGGGGGCAACACTGAAGCTTTCTTT CASSLAGGNTEAFF
. TRBJ1-3 16 once TRBV15 TGTGCCACCAGCAGAGTAAGGGAGAGCTCTGGAAACACCATATATTTT CATSRVRESSGNTIYF
. TRBJ1-5 14 . TRBV19 TGTGCCAGTAGAAACATGAATAGCAATCAGCCCCAGCATTTT CASRNMNSNQPQHF
. TRBJ1-1 14 once TRBV13 TGTGCCAGCAGCGCCAGTCATTCGAACACTGAAGCTTTCTTT CASSASHSNTEAFF
. TRBJ2-7 12 few TRBV11-2 TGTGCCAGCAGCTTAGCGGCCTACGAGCAGTACTTC CASSLAAYEQYF
. TRBJ1-4 15 . TRBV5-4 TGTGCCAGCAGCAACAGAGCCGGGGCTAATGAAAAACTGTTTTTT CASSNRAGANEKLFF
. TRBJ1-2 15 . TRBV2 TGTGCCAGCAACCCAGCCGGGAGGGCGGGAGGTGGCTACACCTTC CASNPAGRAGGGYTF
. TRBJ1-1 13 . TRBV19 TGTGCCAGTAGTAAGAGGGAGAACACTGAAGCTTTCTTT CASSKRENTEAFF
TRBD1 TRBJ1-2 13 . TRBV6-5 TGTGCCAGCAGTCAGGGGACAGCCCGGGGCTACACCTTC CASSQGTARGYTF
. TRBJ1-2 12 . TRBV30 TGTGCCTGGAGTCAGGGGAACTATGGCTACACCTTC CAWSQGNYGYTF
TRBD1 TRBJ2-2 16 few TRBV9 TGTGCCAGCAGCACCCGACAGGGGGCAAGCACCGGGGAGCTGTTTTTT CASSTRQGASTGELFF
TRBD1 TRBJ2-3 15 . TRBV7-9 TGTGCCAGCAGCTTCGGACAGGGGGAAGGTGATACGCAGTATTTT CASSFGQGEGDTQYF
TRBD2 TRBJ2-1 15 . TRBV13 TGTGCCAGCAGCTTAGTAGCGGGCAGCTACAATGAGCAGTTCTTC CASSLVAGSYNEQFF
TRBD2 TRBJ2-5 16 . TRBV5-1 TGCGCCAGCAGCCAAGGACTAGCGGGGGGAGAAGAGACCCAGTACTTC CASSQGLAGGEETQYF
. TRBJ2-7 12 . TRBV6-5 TGTGCCAGCAGGGGATTACGGGGTGAGCAGTACTTC CASRGLRGEQYF
. TRBJ1-2 14 . TRBV5-6 TGTGCCAGCAGCTCCCCGGGGGGGAGCTATGGCTACACCTTC CASSSPGGSYGYTF